This TCR beta chain was identified in a study of T-cell reconstitution after alpha-beta-depleted transplantation in children. Study-level points and caveats: Hyperexpanded clones declined; after one year, newly produced T cells mostly supplied diversity. Several hundred expanded graft clones reportedly gave rise to the alpha-beta T cells present about two months after transplant.

For this clonotype: What it binds is unknown.

Researchers prepared the TCRbeta library using unique molecular identifiers, the study reports. TCRdb re-called the PCR reads through MiXCR, storing one row per CDR3 protein. Among about 58,000 distinct CDR3 sequences listed, less than 55% were seen once. CDR1 SGHRS and CDR2 YFSETQ come from the germline V gene. Trimming took off 2 bases at V and 5 bases at J, with 11 bases between the two ends. The CDR3 spans 14 residues. The gene calls are TRBV5-1 and TRBJ2-1, with D possibly TRBD1 on 6 matching bases. The clonotype was recovered from a male patient between 5 and 17 years old who had a stem cell transplant for acute lymphoblastic leukemia, so the T cells may come from the graft donor. The sequencing here drew on PBMCs, mostly from graft donor cells, taken 360 days after TCRalphabeta/CD19-depleted stem cell transplant. The chain's CDR3 is CASSLDRPNNEQFF. The CDR3 bases are TGCGCCAGCAGCTTAGACAGGCCCAACAATGAGCAGTTCTTC.